The clone carrying this T cell receptor beta chain was detected once. Possible read error: a much larger clone is one base away. This sample is part of a study of Graves' ophthalmopathy and Graves' hyperthyroidism. Amplification of the TCR beta CDR3 regions used RNA transcripts (as template). HTBI primers were used in a first-round RT-PCR, which preceded a second-round multiplex PCR. TCRdb reanalysed the multiplex PCR reads using MiXCR and keeps one entry per CDR3 protein. This table holds over a million distinct CDR3 sequences, less than 45% found once. The receptor's source is an adult man with Graves' hyperthyroidism. Material for sequencing was peripheral blood or thyroid tissue (not recorded which).

DNA of the CDR3: TGTGCCAGCAGCTTGGTCCCTCCGGGTGGCTACATCTTC. Translating gives CASSLVPPGGYIF. The gene calls are TRBV5-6 and TRBJ1-2; D unclear. The CDR3 spans 13 residues. From germline, CDR1 is SGHDT and CDR2 YYEEEE.